This T cell receptor (beta chain) was identified during a study of T cells in Graves' hyperthyroidism and ophthalmopathy. Amplification of TCR beta CDR3 regions used RNA as the template. The HTBI set primed first-round TCR CDR3 RT-PCR. TCRdb used MiXCR to reprocess the multiplex PCR reads, holding one entry per CDR3 protein. The table lists approximately 590,000 distinct CDR3 sequences, roughly 46% of them singletons, with roughly 8.2% in the top ten. This CDR3 comprises 16 residues. J is TRBJ1-2 and V is TRBV12-3 or TRBV12-4; a possible D gene is TRBD1 (6 bases). The TCR was taken from a woman aged 18-30 years with Graves' hyperthyroidism. The sequenced sample consisted of peripheral blood or thyroid tissue (not recorded which). The CDR3 reads CASGLPPWTALYGYTF. DNA for the CDR3: TGTGCTAGTGGTTTGCCTCCCTGGACAGCCCTCTATGGCTACACCTTC.